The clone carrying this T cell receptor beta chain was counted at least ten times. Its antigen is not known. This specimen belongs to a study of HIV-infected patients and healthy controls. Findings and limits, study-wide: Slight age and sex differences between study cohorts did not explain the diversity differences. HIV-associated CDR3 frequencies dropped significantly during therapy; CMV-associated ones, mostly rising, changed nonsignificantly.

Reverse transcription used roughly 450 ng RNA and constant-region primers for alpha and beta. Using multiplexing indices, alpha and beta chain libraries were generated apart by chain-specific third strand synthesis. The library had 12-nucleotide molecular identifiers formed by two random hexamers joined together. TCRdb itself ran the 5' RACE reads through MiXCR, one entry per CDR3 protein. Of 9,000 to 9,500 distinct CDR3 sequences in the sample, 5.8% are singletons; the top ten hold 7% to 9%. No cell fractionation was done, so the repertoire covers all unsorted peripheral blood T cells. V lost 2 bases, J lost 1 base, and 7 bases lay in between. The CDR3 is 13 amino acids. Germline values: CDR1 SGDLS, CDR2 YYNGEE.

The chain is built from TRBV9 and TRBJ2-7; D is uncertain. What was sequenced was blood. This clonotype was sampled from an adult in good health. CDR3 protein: CASSVSHSYEQYF. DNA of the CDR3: TGTGCCAGCAGCGTTTCCCATTCCTACGAGCAGTACTTC.